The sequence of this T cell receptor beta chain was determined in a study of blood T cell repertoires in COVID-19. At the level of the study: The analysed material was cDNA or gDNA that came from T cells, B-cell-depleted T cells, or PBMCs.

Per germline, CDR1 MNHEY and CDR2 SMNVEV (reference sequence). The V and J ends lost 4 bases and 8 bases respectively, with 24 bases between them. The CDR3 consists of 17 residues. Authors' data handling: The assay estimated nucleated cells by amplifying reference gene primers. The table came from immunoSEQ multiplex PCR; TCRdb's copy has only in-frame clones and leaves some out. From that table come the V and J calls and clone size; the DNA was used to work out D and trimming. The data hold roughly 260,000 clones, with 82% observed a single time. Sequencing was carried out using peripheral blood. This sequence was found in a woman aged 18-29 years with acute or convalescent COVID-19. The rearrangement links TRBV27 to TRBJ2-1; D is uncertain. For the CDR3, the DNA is TGTGCCAGCAGTTCCTTTCAAAGTAGCCGCCGACGGGATGAGCAGTTCTTC. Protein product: CASSSFQSSRRRDEQFF.